The TCR beta chain under discussion was sequenced for a study of cytomegalovirus exposure and HLA in healthy donors. The overall study: The 130 or so validation repertoires, a later analysis reported, used the same platform as the roughly 700 repertoires from the first cohort.

Libraries were prepared by immunoSEQ multiplex PCR; TCRdb keeps only in-frame clonotypes and omits some of them. The data show roughly 130,000 clones, 84% seen once. From germline, CDR1 is MNHEY and CDR2 SVGAGI. V lost 4 bases, J lost 11 bases, and 10 bases stayed unmatched. This CDR3 is 13 amino acids long. Turning to this clone: The antigen remains undetermined.

Study-level findings and limits: While the bulk of TCR sequences proved rare, some public TCRs turned up in many donors.

The donors were in the approximately 120-subject validation cohort; that cohort was separate from the roughly 700-subject first cohort. The sequenced material came from PBMCs. The rearrangement joins TRBV6-5 to TRBJ2-5, with 7 nucleotides matching TRBD1. The TCR originated in a woman in her twenties or thirties in good health and CMV-seronegative. The CDR3 DNA follows: TGTGCCAGCAGTTCGACAGGGTTTGGGGAGCAGTACTTC. It translates to CASSSTGFGEQYF.